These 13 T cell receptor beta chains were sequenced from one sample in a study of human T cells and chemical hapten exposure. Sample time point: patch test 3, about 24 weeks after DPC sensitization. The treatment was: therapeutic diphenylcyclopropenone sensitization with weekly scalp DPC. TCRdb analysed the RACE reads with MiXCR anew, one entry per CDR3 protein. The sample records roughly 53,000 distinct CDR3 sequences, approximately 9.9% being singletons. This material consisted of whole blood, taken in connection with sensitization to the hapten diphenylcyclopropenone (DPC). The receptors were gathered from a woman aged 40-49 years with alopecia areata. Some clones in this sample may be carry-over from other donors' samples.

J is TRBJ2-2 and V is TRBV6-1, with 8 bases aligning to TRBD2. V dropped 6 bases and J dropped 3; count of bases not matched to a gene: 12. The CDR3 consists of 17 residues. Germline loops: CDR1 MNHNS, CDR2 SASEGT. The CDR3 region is CASSPRDSGVHTGELFF. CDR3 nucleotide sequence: TGTGCCAGCAGCCCCAGGGATAGCGGGGTTCACACCGGGGAGCTGTTTTTT.

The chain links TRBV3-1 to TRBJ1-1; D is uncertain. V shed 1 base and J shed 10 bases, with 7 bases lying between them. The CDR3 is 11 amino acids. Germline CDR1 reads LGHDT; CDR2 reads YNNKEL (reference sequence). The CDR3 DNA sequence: TGTGCCAGCAGCCAAGGAGCGGGAGCTTTCTTT. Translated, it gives CASSQGAGAFF.

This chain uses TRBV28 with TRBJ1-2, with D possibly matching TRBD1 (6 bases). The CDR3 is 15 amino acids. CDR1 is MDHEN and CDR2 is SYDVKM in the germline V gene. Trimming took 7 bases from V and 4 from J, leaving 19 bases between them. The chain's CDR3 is CASTLDRSMVYGYTF. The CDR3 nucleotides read TGTGCCAGCACCCTGGACAGATCAATGGTCTATGGCTACACCTTC.

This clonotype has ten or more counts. DNA of the CDR3: TGTGCCAGCAGCTTGGAACCTAGGACGAGGGGCAATGAGCAGTTCTTC. Amino acid sequence: CASSLEPRTRGNEQFF. The J gene is TRBJ2-1, the V gene TRBV7-8; D is tentatively TRBD1 or TRBD2 (5 bases each). The V end was cut by 3 bases, the J end by 6 bases, with 18 bases between. Germline lookup yields CDR1 SGHVS and CDR2 FQNEAQ. This CDR3 is built from 16 residues.

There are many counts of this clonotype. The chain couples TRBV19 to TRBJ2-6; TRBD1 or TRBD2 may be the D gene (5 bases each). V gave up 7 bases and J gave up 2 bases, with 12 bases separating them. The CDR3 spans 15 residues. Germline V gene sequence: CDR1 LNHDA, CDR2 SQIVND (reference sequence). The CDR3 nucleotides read TGTGCCAGTATGGATTGGGGACCTGGGGCCAACGTCCTGACTTTC. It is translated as CASMDWGPGANVLTF.

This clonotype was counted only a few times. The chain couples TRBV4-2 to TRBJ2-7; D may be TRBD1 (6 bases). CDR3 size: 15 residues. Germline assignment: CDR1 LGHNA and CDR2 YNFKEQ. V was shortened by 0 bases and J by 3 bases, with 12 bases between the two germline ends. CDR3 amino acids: CASSQDFTGIYEQYF. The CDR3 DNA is TGTGCCAGCAGCCAAGATTTTACAGGGATCTACGAGCAGTACTTC.

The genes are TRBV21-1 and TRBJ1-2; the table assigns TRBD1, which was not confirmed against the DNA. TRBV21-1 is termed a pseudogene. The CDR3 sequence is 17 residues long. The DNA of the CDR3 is TGTGCCAGCACCAACCCTGAGGACAGGAAAAACGACTATGGCTACACCTTC. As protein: CASTNPEDRKNDYGYTF.

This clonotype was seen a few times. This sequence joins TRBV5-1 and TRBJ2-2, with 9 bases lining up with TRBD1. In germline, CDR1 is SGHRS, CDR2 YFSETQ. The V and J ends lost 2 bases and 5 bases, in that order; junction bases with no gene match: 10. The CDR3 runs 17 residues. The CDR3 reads CASSLIQGALKTGELFF. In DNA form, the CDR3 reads TGCGCCAGCAGCTTAATACAGGGGGCGCTCAAGACCGGGGAGCTGTTTTTT.

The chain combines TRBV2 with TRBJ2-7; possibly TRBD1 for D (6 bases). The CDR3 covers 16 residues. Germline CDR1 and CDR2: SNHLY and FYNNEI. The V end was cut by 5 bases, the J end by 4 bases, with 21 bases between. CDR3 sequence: CASSQDRTELNYEQYF. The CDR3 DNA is TGTGCCAGCAGTCAAGACCGGACAGAACTAAATTACGAGCAGTACTTC.

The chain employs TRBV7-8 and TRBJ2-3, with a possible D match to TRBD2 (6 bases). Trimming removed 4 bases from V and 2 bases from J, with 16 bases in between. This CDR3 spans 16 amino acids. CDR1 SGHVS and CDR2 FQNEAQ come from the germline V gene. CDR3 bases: TGTGCCAGCAGCTGGATTCGGGAGCAGCTCACAGATACGCAGTATTTT. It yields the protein CASSWIREQLTDTQYF.

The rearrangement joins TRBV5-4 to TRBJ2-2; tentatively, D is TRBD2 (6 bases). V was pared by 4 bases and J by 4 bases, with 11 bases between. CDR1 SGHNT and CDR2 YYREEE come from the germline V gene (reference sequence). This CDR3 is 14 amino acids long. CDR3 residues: CASSGTHLTGELFF. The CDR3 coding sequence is TGTGCCAGCAGCGGGACTCATCTCACCGGGGAGCTGTTTTTT.

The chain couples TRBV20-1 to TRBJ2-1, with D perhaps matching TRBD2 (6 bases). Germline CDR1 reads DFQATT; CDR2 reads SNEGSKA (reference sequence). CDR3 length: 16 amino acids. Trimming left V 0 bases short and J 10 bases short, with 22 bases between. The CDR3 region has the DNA TGCAGTGCTAGAGATCCTGAACTTCGGGGGAGGAACGAGCAGTTCTTC. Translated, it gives CSARDPELRGRNEQFF.

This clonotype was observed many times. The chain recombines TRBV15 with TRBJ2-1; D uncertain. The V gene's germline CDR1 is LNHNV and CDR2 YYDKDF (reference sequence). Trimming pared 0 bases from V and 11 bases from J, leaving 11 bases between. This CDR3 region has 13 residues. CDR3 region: CATSRDQQAQQFF. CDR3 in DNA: TGTGCCACCAGCAGAGATCAGCAGGCCCAGCAGTTCTTC.